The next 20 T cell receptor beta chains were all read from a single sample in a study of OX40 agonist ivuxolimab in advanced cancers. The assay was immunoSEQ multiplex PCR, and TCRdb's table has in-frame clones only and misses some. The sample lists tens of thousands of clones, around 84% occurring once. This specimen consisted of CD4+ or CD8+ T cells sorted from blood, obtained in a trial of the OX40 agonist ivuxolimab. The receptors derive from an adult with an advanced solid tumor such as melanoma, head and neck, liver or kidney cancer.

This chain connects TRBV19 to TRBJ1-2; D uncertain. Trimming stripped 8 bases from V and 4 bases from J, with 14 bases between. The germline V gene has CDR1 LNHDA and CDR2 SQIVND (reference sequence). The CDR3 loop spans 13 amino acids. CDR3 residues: CASCDGLAYGYTF. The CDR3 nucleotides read TGTGCCAGTTGCGACGGACTCGCCTATGGCTACACCTTC.

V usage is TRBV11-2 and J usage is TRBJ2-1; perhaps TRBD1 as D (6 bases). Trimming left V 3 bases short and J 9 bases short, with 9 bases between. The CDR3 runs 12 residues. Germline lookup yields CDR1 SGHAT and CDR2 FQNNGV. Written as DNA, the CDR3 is TGTGCCAGCAGCTTGTCAGGGGCTGAGCAGTTCTTC. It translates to CASSLSGAEQFF.

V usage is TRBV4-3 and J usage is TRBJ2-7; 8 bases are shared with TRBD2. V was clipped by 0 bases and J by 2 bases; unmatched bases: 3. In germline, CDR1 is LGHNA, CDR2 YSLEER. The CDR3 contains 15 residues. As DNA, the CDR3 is TGCGCCAGCAGCCAAGAAGCGGGAGAAACCTACGAGCAGTACTTC. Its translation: CASSQEAGETYEQYF.

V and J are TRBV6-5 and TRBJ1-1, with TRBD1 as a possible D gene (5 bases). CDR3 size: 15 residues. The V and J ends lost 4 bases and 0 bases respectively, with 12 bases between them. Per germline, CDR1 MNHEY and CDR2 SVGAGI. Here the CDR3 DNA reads TGTGCCAGCAGTTTGCCGGGACTCATGAACACTGAAGCTTTCTTT. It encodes CASSLPGLMNTEAFF.

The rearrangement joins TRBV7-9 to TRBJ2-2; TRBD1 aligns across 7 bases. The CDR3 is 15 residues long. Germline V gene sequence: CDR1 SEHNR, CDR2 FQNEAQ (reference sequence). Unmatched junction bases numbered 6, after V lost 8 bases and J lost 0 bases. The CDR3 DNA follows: TGTGCCAGCCCGACCGGGACAGCGAACACCGGGGAGCTGTTTTTT. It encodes CASPTGTANTGELFF.

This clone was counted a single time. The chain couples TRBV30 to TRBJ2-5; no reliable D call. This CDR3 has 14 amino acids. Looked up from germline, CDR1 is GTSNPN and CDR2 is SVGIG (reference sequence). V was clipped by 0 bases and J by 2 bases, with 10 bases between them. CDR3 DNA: TGTGCCTGGAGTGTAACGGCCCGGCAAGAGACCCAGTACTTC. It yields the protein CAWSVTARQETQYF.

The CDR3 DNA reads TGTGCCAGCAGTGGACAGGGGCCCAATCAGCCCCAGCATTTT. It is translated as CASSGQGPNQPQHF. This chain connects TRBV28 to TRBJ1-5; TRBD1 agrees at 9 bases. The V gene end was trimmed by 5 bases and the J gene end by 3 bases; junction bases not matched to a gene: 2. Germline-derived CDR1 and CDR2 are MDHEN and SYDVKM. The CDR3 consists of 14 residues.

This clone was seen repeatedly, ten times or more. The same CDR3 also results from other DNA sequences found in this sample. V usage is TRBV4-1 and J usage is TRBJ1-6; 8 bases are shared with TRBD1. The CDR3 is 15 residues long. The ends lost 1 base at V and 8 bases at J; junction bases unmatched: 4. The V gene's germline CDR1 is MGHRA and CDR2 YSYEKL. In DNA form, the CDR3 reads TGCGCCAGCAGCCAAGGACAGGGGCGTCATTCACCCCTCCACTTT. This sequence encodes CASSQGQGRHSPLHF.

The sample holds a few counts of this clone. The CDR3 reads CASSPVRGETQYF. The CDR3 nucleotides are TGTGCCAGCAGCCCAGTAAGGGGGGAGACCCAGTACTTC. The rearrangement joins TRBV7-2 to TRBJ2-5, with D maybe TRBD1 (6 bases). CDR3 length equals 13 residues. Germline V lookup: CDR1 SGHTA, CDR2 FQGNSA. Trimming pared 5 bases from V and 5 bases from J, leaving 12 bases between. Variable domain in full (rest from reference TRBV7-2 and TRBJ2-5): GAGVSQSPSNKVTEKGKDVELRCDPISGHTALYWYRQSLGQGLEFLIYFQGNSAPDKSGLPSDRFSAERTGGSVSTLTIQRTQQEDSAVYLCASSPVRGETQYFGPGTRLLVL.

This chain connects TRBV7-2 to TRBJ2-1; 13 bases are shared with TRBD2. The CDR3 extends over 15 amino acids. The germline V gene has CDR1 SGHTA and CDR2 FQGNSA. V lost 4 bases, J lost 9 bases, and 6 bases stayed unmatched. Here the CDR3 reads CASSSGLAGLGEQFF. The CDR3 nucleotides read TGTGCCAGCAGCTCGGGACTAGCGGGGTTAGGTGAGCAGTTCTTC. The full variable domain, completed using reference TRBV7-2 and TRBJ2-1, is GAGVSQSPSNKVTEKGKDVELRCDPISGHTALYWYRQSLGQGLEFLIYFQGNSAPDKSGLPSDRFSAERTGGSVSTLTIQRTQQEDSAVYLCASSSGLAGLGEQFFGPGTRLTVL.

DNA for the CDR3: TGTGCCAGCAGCTTCTGGACCCTCCAAGAGACCCAGTACTTC. Its protein is CASSFWTLQETQYF. The chain couples TRBV7-2 to TRBJ2-5; D call uncertain. This CDR3 is built from 14 residues. Trimming pared 3 bases from V and 1 base from J, leaving 9 bases between. The V gene's germline CDR1 is SGHTA and CDR2 FQGNSA.

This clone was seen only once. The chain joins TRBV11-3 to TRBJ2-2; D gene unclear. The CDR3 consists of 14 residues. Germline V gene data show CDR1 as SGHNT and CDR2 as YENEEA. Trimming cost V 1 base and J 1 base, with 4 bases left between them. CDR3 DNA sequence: TGTGCCAGCAGCTTAGCAGGGAACACCGGGGAGCTGTTTTTT. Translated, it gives CASSLAGNTGELFF.

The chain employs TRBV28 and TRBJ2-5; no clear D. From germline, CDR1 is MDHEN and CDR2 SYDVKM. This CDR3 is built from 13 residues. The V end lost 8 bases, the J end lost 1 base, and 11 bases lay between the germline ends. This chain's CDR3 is CASLEPPQETQYF. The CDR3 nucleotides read TGTGCCAGCTTAGAGCCCCCCCAAGAGACCCAGTACTTC.

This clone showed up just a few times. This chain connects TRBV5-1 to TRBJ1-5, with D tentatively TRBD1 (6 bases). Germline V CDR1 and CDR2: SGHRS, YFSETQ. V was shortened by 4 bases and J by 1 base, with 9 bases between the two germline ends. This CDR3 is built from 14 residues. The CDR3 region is CASSDGTSNQPQHF. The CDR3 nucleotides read TGCGCCAGCAGCGACGGGACAAGCAATCAGCCCCAGCATTTT.

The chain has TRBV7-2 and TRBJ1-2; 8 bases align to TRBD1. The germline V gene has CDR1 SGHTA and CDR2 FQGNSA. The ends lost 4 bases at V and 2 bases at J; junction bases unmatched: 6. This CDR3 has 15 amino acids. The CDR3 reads CASSSATGVNYGYTF. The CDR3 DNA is TGTGCCAGCAGCTCAGCGACAGGGGTAAACTATGGCTACACCTTC. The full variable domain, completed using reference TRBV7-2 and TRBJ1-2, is GAGVSQSPSNKVTEKGKDVELRCDPISGHTALYWYRQSLGQGLEFLIYFQGNSAPDKSGLPSDRFSAERTGGSVSTLTIQRTQQEDSAVYLCASSSATGVNYGYTFGSGTRLTVV.

CDR3 sequence (DNA): TGTGCCAGCAGCTCTTATGTTTACGGTGCGAACACCGGGGAGCTGTTTTTT. Amino acid sequence: CASSSYVYGANTGELFF. This rearrangement joins TRBV5-6 to TRBJ2-2; D is undetermined. CDR1 is SGHDT, CDR2 YYEEEE, per germline. There are 17 residues in the CDR3. V was cut by 3 bases and J by 0 bases, with 15 bases left in between.

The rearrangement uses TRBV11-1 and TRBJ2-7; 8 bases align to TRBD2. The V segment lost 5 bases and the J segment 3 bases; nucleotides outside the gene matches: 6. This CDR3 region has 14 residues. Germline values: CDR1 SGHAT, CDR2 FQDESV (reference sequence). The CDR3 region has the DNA TGTGCCAGCAGCCCCGGGGGGGGTGACTACGAGCAGTACTTC. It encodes CASSPGGGDYEQYF.

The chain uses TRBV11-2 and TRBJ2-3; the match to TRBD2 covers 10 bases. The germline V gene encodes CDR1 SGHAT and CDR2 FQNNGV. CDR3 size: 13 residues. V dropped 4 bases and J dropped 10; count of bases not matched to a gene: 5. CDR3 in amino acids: CASSSLAGAAQYF. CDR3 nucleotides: TGTGCCAGCAGCTCTCTAGCGGGAGCAGCGCAGTATTTT.

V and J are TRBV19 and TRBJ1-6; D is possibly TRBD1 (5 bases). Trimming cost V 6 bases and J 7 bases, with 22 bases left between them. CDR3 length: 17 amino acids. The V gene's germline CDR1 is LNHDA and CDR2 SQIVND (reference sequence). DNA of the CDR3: TGTGCCAGTAGCGACATGGGGACTTATATCAGGAATTCACCCCTCCACTTT. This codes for CASSDMGTYIRNSPLHF.

CDR3 sequence (DNA): TGCGCCAGCAGTCTCCGGGCCCCGGGGACCGGGGAGCTGTTTTTT. As protein: CASSLRAPGTGELFF. The J gene is TRBJ2-2, the V gene TRBV23-1, with TRBD2 as a possible D gene (5 bases). TRBV23-1 is sorted into the ORF group, with uncertain function. The CDR3 sequence is 15 residues long. Deletions cut 4 bases from V and 5 bases from J, with 14 bases between.